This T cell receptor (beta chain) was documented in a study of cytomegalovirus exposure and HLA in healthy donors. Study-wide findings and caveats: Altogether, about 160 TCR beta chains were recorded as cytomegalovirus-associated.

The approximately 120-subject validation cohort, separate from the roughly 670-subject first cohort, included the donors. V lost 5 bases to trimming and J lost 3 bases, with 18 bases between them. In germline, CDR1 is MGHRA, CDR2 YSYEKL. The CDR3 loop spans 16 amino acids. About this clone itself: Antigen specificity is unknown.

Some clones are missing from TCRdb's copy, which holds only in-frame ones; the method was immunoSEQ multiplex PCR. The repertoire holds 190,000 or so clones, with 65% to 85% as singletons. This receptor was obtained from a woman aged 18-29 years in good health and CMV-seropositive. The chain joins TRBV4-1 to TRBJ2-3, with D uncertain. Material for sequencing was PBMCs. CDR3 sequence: CASSLNLGITTDTQYF. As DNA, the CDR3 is TGCGCCAGCAGCTTAAATCTAGGAATTACGACAGATACGCAGTATTTT.